Listed below are T cell receptor beta chains from one sample, sequenced in a study of post-analysis software for immune sequencing data. From the PCR reads, TCRdb called clonotypes with MiXCR, one entry per CDR3 protein. Among about 460,000 distinct CDR3 sequences listed, 45% were seen once. Sequenced: blood. The receptors were gathered from a girl aged 10-17 years with multiple sclerosis. Both conserved end residues are part of each CDR3. The D gene is left open where the match is weak. Size is stated for part of the rows, as once, few or many counts, or as a class when the clone is expanded.

cdr3_length	clone_size	v_call	j_call	d_call	cdr3_aa	cdr3_nt
18	many	TRBV6-2/TRBV6-3	TRBJ2-7	NA	CASSYSRVRSLLPYEQYF	TGTGCCAGCAGTTACTCAAGAGTACGAAGCCTCCTTCCCTACGAGCAGTACTTC
15	NA	TRBV7-9	TRBJ2-3	NA	CTSSLASALTDTQYF	TGTACCAGCAGCTTAGCTAGCGCGCTCACAGATACGCAGTATTTT
10	NA	TRBV29-1	TRBJ2-7	NA	CSVESDPQYF	TGCAGCGTTGAATCGGACCCCCAGTACTTC
15	once	TRBV7-2	TRBJ2-7	TRBD2	CASSWGGTNSYEQYF	TGTGCCAGCAGCTGGGGGGGGACCAACTCCTACGAGCAGTACTTC
13	NA	TRBV28	TRBJ1-1	NA	CASRIPMNTEAFF	TGTGCCAGCAGGATCCCTATGAACACTGAAGCTTTCTTT
13	NA	TRBV7-2	TRBJ2-1	NA	CASRMSSYNEQFF	TGTGCCAGCAGGATGAGCTCCTACAATGAGCAGTTCTTC
14	NA	TRBV6-5	TRBJ2-7	NA	CASSYSIHPYEQYF	TGTGCCAGCAGTTACTCTATCCATCCCTACGAGCAGTACTTC
15	once	TRBV25-1	TRBJ2-7	TRBD1	CASSEIGTGGDEQYF	TGTGCCAGCAGTGAAATAGGGACAGGGGGCGACGAGCAGTACTTC
15	NA	TRBV29-1	TRBJ1-4	NA	CSVEPPGGPGEKLFF	TGCAGCGTTGAACCCCCCGGGGGGCCAGGTGAAAAACTGTTTTTT
14	few	TRBV7-7	TRBJ1-6	NA	CASSPGTYNSPLHF	TGTGCTAGCAGTCCCGGGACCTATAATTCACCCCTCCACTTT
15	NA	TRBV7-3	TRBJ1-1	TRBD1	CASSPQGGQGSEAFF	TGTGCCAGCAGCCCCCAAGGGGGACAGGGATCTGAAGCTTTCTTT
16	NA	TRBV7-6	TRBJ2-3	NA	CASSHPSGLTTDTQYF	TGTGCCAGCAGCCACCCGTCGGGACTTACCACAGATACGCAGTATTTT
17	NA	TRBV20-1	TRBJ2-1	TRBD2	CSARDTGTSGYYNEQFF	TGCAGTGCTAGGGATACCGGGACTAGCGGTTACTACAATGAGCAGTTCTTC
13	NA	TRBV20-1	TRBJ2-5	NA	CSARDPGEETQYF	TGCAGTGCTAGAGATCCGGGGGAAGAGACCCAGTACTTC
14	NA	TRBV20-1	TRBJ2-7	NA	CSARDPVEPYEQYF	TGCAGTGCTAGAGATCCAGTCGAACCCTACGAGCAGTACTTC
13	NA	TRBV24-1	TRBJ2-7	NA	CATSDLEVGEQYF	TGTGCCACCAGTGATTTAGAGGTGGGGGAGCAGTACTTC
13	NA	TRBV24-1	TRBJ1-1	NA	CATSDAGYTEAFF	TGTGCCACCAGTGATGCGGGGTACACTGAAGCTTTCTTT
13	NA	TRBV7-2	TRBJ2-7	NA	CASSQPTGYEQYF	TGTGCCAGCAGTCAACCGACGGGCTACGAGCAGTACTTC
14	NA	TRBV19	TRBJ1-2	TRBD1	CASRGTGNTYGYTF	TGTGCCAGTAGAGGGACAGGCAATACATATGGCTACACCTTC
15	once	TRBV7-9	TRBJ1-1	NA	CASSSGARGNTEAFF	TGTGCCAGCAGCTCAGGAGCCCGGGGGAACACTGAAGCTTTCTTT
12	few	TRBV28	TRBJ1-5	NA	CASVSGDQPQHF	TGTGCCAGCGTTAGTGGAGATCAGCCCCAGCATTTT
15	NA	TRBV10-2	TRBJ1-2	NA	CASTQGREANYGYTF	TGCGCCAGCACCCAGGGACGGGAAGCTAACTATGGCTACACCTTC
17	NA	TRBV13	TRBJ2-5	TRBD2	CASSFNPLAGEQETQYF	TGTGCCAGCAGCTTCAACCCACTAGCGGGGGAGCAAGAGACCCAGTACTTC
13	few	TRBV28	TRBJ1-2	NA	CASSGDLGRGYTF	TGTGCCAGCAGTGGGGACCTGGGGAGAGGCTACACCTTC
16	few	TRBV6-5	TRBJ2-3	NA	CASSYSTSLSTDTQYF	TGTGCCAGCAGTTACTCTACTAGCCTGTCCACAGATACGCAGTATTTT
17	few	TRBV18	TRBJ1-5	NA	CASSYGTGTYSNQPQHF	TGTGCCAGCTCATATGGGACGGGAACTTATAGCAATCAGCCCCAGCATTTT